A selection of T cell receptor beta chains follows, all from one sample in a study of graft-versus-host responses after intestinal transplantation. Sequencing used immunoSEQ multiplex PCR; TCRdb keeps in-frame clones, though not all of them. The table records around 13,000 clones, over 85% of them present only once. The material was PBMCs, obtained 1032 days after intestinal transplantation. These receptors all stem from a human patient who received an intestinal transplant, so some T cells may come from the graft donor. CDR3s include the opening cysteine and the closing phenylalanine or tryptophan. Where a row states a size, it is once, few, many or the class of an expanded clone; other rows omit it.

abundance: .
v_gene: TRBV27
CDR3aa: CASSFLDSWGTEAFF

abundance: .
v_gene: TRBV4-2
CDR3aa: CASRTPGEGTEAFF

abundance: few
v_gene: TRBV4-1
CDR3aa: CASSQGLAVDIQYF

abundance: .
v_gene: TRBV5-5
CDR3aa: CASSLGPFEAFF

abundance: .
v_gene: TRBV2
CDR3aa: CASGVALVETQYF

abundance: .
v_gene: TRBV7-3
CDR3aa: CASSPTSGINTGELFF

abundance: .
v_gene: TRBV15
CDR3aa: CATSRGQGASTDTQYF

abundance: .
v_gene: TRBV19
CDR3aa: CASRGYGDLAPYGYTF

abundance: .
v_gene: TRBV27
CDR3aa: CASSFAGQTSYGYTF

abundance: .
v_gene: TRBV5-5
CDR3aa: CASSLGLAGYNEQFF

abundance: .
v_gene: TRBV5-1
CDR3aa: CASSLELAGTGPDTQYF

abundance: .
v_gene: TRBV6-9
CDR3aa: CASSYSGAGEQYF

abundance: .
v_gene: TRBV6-5
CDR3aa: CASSWGGSRRGYTF

abundance: .
v_gene: TRBV5-4
CDR3aa: CASSRTGAVVYEQYF

abundance: .
v_gene: TRBV5-1
CDR3aa: CASSLDSGAGYTF

abundance: .
v_gene: TRBV6-6
CDR3aa: CASSYSQGLYGYTF

abundance: .
v_gene: TRBV6-6
CDR3aa: CASSYDSYNEQFF

abundance: .
v_gene: TRBV10-1
CDR3aa: CASSGAQETQYF

abundance: .
v_gene: TRBV2
CDR3aa: CASSEYGTANTEAFF

abundance: .
v_gene: TRBV10-2
CDR3aa: CASRTGWGGTTEAFF

abundance: .
v_gene: TRBV4-1
CDR3aa: CASSQGQGGTDTQYF

abundance: .
v_gene: TRBV6-6
CDR3aa: CASRDSRGEGITEAFF

abundance: .
v_gene: TRBV7-2
CDR3aa: CASSPRGYSDTEAFF

abundance: .
v_gene: TRBV5-1
CDR3aa: CASSLGGQAGGYGYTF

abundance: few
v_gene: TRBV5-4
CDR3aa: CASSLMEGGEQFF

abundance: .
v_gene: TRBV7-8
CDR3aa: CASSRDRVNTGELFF

abundance: .
v_gene: TRBV6-1
CDR3aa: CASSVTGTEYYGYTF

abundance: .
v_gene: TRBV11-3
CDR3aa: CASSLGYEAFF

abundance: .
v_gene: TRBV5-6
CDR3aa: CASSLGGISNQPQHF

abundance: .
v_gene: TRBV6-5
CDR3aa: CASRTEGRNQPQHF

abundance: .
v_gene: TRBV7-9
CDR3aa: CASGTQGALSYEQYF

abundance: .
v_gene: TRBV11-2
CDR3aa: CASSSPGGGSEETQYF

abundance: .
v_gene: TRBV5-5
CDR3aa: CASSLQGNTEAFF

abundance: .
v_gene: TRBV19
CDR3aa: CASSILGLGGAGNEQFF

abundance: .
v_gene: TRBV27
CDR3aa: CASRWGVRYNSPLHF

abundance: .
v_gene: TRBV9
CDR3aa: CASSARQASPNYGYTF

abundance: .
v_gene: TRBV9
CDR3aa: CASSVATERGGELFF

abundance: .
v_gene: TRBV2
CDR3aa: CASSGGLGTQYF

abundance: .
v_gene: TRBV7-9
CDR3aa: CASSLGEGQLQETQYF

abundance: .
v_gene: TRBV15
CDR3aa: CATSNGVASYNEQFF

abundance: .
v_gene: TRBV27
CDR3aa: CPRTHTYLEAFF

abundance: .
v_gene: TRBV9
CDR3aa: CASSGEGGSNEKLFF

abundance: once
v_gene: TRBV2
CDR3aa: CASSRRDRETQYF

abundance: .
v_gene: TRBV12-5
CDR3aa: CASGLVLRDTIYF

abundance: .
v_gene: TRBV6-4
CDR3aa: CASSDSSGNTDTQYF

abundance: .
v_gene: TRBV7-2
CDR3aa: CASSLAGRGPHEQFF

abundance: .
v_gene: TRBV5-1
CDR3aa: CASSRQDSNTGELFF

abundance: .
v_gene: TRBV5-8
CDR3aa: CASSLLVIQGNQPQHF

abundance: .
v_gene: TRBV11-2
CDR3aa: CASSLDRANYGYTF

abundance: .
v_gene: TRBV5-4
CDR3aa: CASSLRWAVSGYTF

abundance: .
v_gene: TRBV7-9
CDR3aa: CASSPLITGGVWNSPLHF